This T cell receptor beta chain was profiled in a study of blood T cell repertoires in COVID-19. Measured with immunoSEQ multiplex PCR; TCRdb has only the in-frame clones, and not every one. The sample contains about 41,000 clones, over 70% of which appear only once. J lost 2 bases, V lost 3 bases, and 4 bases had no gene match. In germline, CDR1 is SSHAT, CDR2 FNYEAQ (reference sequence). This CDR3 comprises 15 residues. The sample taken for sequencing was peripheral blood. The V gene is TRBV7-7, the J gene TRBJ2-3; TRBD1 aligns across 8 bases. The sequence was collected from a woman of 80 years or more with active or convalescent COVID-19. CDR3 loop: CASSFRDRITDTQYF. DNA of the CDR3: TGTGCCAGCAGCTTCCGGGACAGGATCACAGATACGCAGTATTTT. The full variable domain, in which reference TRBV7-7 and TRBJ2-3 provide the parts outside the CDR3, is GAGVSQSPRYKVTKRGQDVTLRCDPISSHATLYWYQQALGQGPEFLTYFNYEAQPDKSGLPSDRFSAERPEGSISTLTIQRTEQRDSAMYRCASSFRDRITDTQYFGPGTRLTVL.